This TCR beta chain comes out of a study of cytomegalovirus exposure and HLA in healthy donors. Study findings and constraints: Earlier analysis yielded a pattern in which most TCR beta V segments were productive about 90% or about 30% of the time. Reports indicate that TCR beta sequences accurately predicted the HLA-A and HLA-B alleles of most subjects. Common viral pathogens were later found to be apparently linked to several of the most significant clusters.

PCR primers comprised 60 Vbeta and 13 Jbeta primers. Sequencing used immunoSEQ multiplex PCR; TCRdb keeps in-frame clones, though not all of them. The data contain 130,000 to 150,000 clones, around 67% of them singletons. In the case of this clone: Antigen specificity is unknown.

The CDR3 covers 14 residues. Trimming took 4 bases from V and 2 from J, leaving 13 bases between them. Germline values: CDR1 SGHKS, CDR2 YYEKEE (reference sequence). The source is a woman under 30 in good health and CMV-seronegative. The sequencing sample was made of PBMCs. The chain has TRBV5-5 and TRBJ2-7; D might be TRBD2 (6 bases). CDR3 residues: CASSPRERTYEQYF. The DNA of the CDR3 is TGTGCCAGCAGCCCCCGGGAGCGGACCTACGAGCAGTACTTC.